The clone carrying this TCR beta chain was detected once. Data came from immunoSEQ multiplex PCR; TCRdb stores just in-frame clones and leaves some out. Here the sample spans approximately 54,000 clones, more than 65% being singletons. Trimming took off 3 bases at V and 3 bases at J, with 14 bases between the two ends. The CDR3 extends over 15 amino acids. Germline values: CDR1 SGHVS, CDR2 FQNEAQ. The source of the sample is a study of blood T cell repertoires in COVID-19. About the study: PBMCs, B-cell-depleted T cells, or T cells provided the cDNA or gDNA that made up the material.

The sequence was collected from a human donor in a cohort sampled during active COVID-19. Specimen: peripheral blood. This chain uses TRBV7-8 with TRBJ1-1; possibly TRBD1 for D (6 bases). CDR3: CASSLTHRAYTEAFF. CDR3 DNA: TGTGCCAGCAGCTTGACCCACAGGGCTTACACTGAAGCTTTCTTT.